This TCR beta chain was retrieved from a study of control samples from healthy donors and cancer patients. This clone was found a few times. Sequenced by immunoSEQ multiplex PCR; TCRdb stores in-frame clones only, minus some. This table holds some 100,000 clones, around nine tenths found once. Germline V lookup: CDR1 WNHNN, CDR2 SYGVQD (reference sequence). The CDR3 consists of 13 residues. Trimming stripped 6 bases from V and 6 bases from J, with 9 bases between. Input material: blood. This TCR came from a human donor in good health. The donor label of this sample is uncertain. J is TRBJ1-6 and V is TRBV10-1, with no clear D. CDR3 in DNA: TGCGCCAGCAGGGGAGGAATTAATTCACCCCTCCACTTT. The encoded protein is CASRGGINSPLHF.